This TCR beta chain was found in a study of T-cell reconstitution after alpha-beta-depleted transplantation in children. V dropped 0 bases and J dropped 8 bases, with 14 bases sitting between them. This CDR3 is built from 14 residues. Looked up from germline, CDR1 is SGHDT and CDR2 is YYEEEE. Unique molecular identifiers were incorporated during preparation of the TCRbeta library. A single record per CDR3 protein comes from TCRdb applying MiXCR to the PCR reads. The sample includes hundreds of thousands of distinct CDR3 sequences, about a tenth of them seen just once. In its sample, this clonotype was seen many times.

Sequenced material: PBMCs, taken before TCRalphabeta/CD19-depleted stem cell transplant. The chain carries TRBV5-6 and TRBJ1-2, with D perhaps TRBD1 (5 bases). This TCR was sampled from a child younger than two with acute myeloid leukemia, due to receive a stem cell transplant. The CDR3 bases are TGTGCCAGCAGCTTGGAGCAGGGACGGGGCGGCTACACCTTC. Protein sequence: CASSLEQGRGGYTF.